This T cell receptor beta chain was identified during a study of T cell responses to AZD1222 COVID-19 vaccine. About this clone itself: Its antigen is not known.

V was cut by 1 base and J by 2 bases, with 15 bases left in between. The CDR3 is 17 amino acids. CDR1 and CDR2 (germline): LGHDT, YNNKEL (reference sequence). Sequencing used immunoSEQ multiplex PCR; TCRdb keeps in-frame clones, though not all of them. The table includes 100,000 to 150,000 clones, more than 70% detected once. Study-wide findings and caveats: An increase in Spike-specific TCR breadth and depth was observed after two AZD1222 doses.

Second-dose intervals of approximately 4 or approximately 12 weeks were pooled. Sequencing used peripheral blood, obtained 28 days after the second AZD1222 dose. This chain joins TRBV3-1 (or the pseudogene TRBV3-2) and TRBJ1-5; D may be TRBD1 (5 bases). The sequence was collected from an adult who received the AZD1222 COVID-19 vaccine. The DNA for the CDR3 is TGTGCCAGCAGCCAAGTGGGAGGGGAAGGCGGCAATCAGCCCCAGCATTTT. The encoded protein is CASSQVGGEGGNQPQHF.